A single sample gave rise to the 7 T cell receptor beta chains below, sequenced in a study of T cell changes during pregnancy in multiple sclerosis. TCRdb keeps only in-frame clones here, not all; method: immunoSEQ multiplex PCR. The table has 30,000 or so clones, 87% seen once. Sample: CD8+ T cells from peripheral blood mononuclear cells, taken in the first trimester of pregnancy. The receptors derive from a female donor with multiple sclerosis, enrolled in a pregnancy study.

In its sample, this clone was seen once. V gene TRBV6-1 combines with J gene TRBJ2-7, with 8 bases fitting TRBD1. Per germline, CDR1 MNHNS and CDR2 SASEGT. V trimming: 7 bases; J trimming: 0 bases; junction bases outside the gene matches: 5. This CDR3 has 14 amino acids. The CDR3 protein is CASIGTGVSYEQYF. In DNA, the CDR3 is TGTGCCAGCATTGGGACAGGTGTCTCCTACGAGCAGTACTTC.

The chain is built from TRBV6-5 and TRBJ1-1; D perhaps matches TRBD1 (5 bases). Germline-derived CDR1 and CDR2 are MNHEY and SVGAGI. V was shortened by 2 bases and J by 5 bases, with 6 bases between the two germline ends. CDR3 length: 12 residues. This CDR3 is CASSYGGTEAFF. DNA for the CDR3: TGTGCCAGCAGTTACGGGGGGACTGAAGCTTTCTTT.

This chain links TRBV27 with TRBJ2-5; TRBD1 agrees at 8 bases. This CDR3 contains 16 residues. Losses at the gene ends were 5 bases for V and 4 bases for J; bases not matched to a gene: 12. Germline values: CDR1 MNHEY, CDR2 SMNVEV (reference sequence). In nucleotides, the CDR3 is TGTGCCAGCAGTCCCTACGGACAGGGCTCCCGAGAGACCCAGTACTTC. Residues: CASSPYGQGSRETQYF.

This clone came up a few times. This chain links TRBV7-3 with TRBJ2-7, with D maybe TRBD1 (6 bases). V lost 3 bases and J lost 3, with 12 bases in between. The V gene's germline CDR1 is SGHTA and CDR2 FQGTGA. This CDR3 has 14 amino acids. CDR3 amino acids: CASSLSGGGYEQYF. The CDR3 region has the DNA TGTGCCAGCAGCTTGTCTGGGGGCGGCTACGAGCAGTACTTC. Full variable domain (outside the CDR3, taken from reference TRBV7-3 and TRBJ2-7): GAGVSQTPSNKVTEKGKYVELRCDPISGHTALYWYRQSLGQGPEFLIYFQGTGAADDSGLPNDRFFAVRPEGSVSTLKIQRTERGDSAVYLCASSLSGGGYEQYFGPGTRLTVT.

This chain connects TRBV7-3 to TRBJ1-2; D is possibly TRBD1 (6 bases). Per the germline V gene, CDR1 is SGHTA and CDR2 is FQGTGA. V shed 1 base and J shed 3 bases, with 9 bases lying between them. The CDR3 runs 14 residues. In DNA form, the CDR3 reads TGTGCCAGCAGCTTAATCGCAGGGGACTATGGCTACACCTTC. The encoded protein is CASSLIAGDYGYTF.

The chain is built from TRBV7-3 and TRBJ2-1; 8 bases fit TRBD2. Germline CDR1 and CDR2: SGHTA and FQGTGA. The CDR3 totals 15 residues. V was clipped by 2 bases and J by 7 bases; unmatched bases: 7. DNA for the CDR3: TGTGCCAGCAGCTTACTCGGGGGGGGGACAAATGAGCAGTTCTTC. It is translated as CASSLLGGGTNEQFF.

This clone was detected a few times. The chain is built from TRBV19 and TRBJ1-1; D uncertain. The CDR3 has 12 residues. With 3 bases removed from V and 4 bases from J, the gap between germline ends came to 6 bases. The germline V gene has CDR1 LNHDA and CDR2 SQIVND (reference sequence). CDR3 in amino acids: CASSIMSTEAFF. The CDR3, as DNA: TGTGCCAGTAGTATTATGAGCACTGAAGCTTTCTTT.